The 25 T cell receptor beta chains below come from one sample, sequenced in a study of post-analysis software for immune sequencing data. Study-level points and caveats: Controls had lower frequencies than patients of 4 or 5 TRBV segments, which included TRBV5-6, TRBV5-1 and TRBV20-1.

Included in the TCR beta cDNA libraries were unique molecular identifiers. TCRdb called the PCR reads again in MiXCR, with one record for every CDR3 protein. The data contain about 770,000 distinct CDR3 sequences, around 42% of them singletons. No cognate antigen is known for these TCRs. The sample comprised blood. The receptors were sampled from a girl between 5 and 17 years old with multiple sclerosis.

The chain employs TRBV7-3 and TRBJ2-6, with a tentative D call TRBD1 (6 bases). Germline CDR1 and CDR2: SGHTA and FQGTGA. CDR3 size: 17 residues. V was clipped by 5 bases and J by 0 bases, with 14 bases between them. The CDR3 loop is CASSLTGGSSGANVLTF. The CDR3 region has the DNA TGTGCCAGCAGCCTGACAGGTGGAAGCTCTGGGGCCAACGTCCTGACTTTC.

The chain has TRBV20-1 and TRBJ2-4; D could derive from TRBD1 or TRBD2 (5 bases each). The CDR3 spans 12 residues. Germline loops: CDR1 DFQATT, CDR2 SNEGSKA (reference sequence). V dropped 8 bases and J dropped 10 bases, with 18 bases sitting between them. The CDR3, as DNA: TGCAGTACTCGGCAGGGAGTTAAAATTCAGTACTTC. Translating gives CSTRQGVKIQYF.

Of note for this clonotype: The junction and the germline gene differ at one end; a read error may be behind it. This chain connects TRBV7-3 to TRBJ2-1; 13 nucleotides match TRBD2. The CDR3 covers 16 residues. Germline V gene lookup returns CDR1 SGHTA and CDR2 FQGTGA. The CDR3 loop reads CASSSQGLAGQNEQFF. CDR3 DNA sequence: TGTGCTAGCAGCTCGCAGGGACTAGCGGGACAGAATGAGCAGTTCTTC.

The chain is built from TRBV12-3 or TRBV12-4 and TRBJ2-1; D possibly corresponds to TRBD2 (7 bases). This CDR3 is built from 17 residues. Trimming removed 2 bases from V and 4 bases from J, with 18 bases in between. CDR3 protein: CASSLSGGSLLYNEQFF. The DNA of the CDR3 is TGTGCCAGCAGTTTATCGGGGGGCAGCCTCCTTTACAATGAGCAGTTCTTC.

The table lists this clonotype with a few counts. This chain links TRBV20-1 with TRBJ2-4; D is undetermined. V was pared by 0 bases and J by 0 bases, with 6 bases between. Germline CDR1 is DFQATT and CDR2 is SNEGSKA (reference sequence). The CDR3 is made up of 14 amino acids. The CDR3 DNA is TGCAGTGCTAGAGATAGCAAAGCCAAAAACATTCAGTACTTC. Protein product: CSARDSKAKNIQYF.

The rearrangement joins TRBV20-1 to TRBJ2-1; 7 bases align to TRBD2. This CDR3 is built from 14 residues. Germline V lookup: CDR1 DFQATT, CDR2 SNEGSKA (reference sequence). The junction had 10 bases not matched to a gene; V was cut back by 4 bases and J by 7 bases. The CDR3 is CSAKVGGPGNEQFF. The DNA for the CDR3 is TGCAGTGCTAAAGTGGGAGGGCCAGGGAATGAGCAGTTCTTC.

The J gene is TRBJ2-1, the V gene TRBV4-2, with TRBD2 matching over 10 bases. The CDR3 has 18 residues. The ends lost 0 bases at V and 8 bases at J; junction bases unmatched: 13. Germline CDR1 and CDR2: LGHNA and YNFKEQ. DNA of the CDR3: TGTGCCAGCAGCCAAGAAAGCCCCCCTAGCGGGAGTAGGTATGAGCAGTTCTTC. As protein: CASSQESPPSGSRYEQFF.

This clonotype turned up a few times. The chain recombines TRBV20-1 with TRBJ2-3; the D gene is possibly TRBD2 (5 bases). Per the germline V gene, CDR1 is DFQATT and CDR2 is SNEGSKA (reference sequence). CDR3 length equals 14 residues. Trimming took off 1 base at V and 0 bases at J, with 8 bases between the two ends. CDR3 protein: CSARGGLSTDTQYF. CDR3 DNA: TGCAGTGCTAGAGGCGGGCTTAGCACAGATACGCAGTATTTT.

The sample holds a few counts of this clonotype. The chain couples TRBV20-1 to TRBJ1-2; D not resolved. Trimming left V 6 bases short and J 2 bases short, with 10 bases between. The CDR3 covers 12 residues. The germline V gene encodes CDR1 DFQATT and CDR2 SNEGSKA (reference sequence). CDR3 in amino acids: CSASRGNYGYTF. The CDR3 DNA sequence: TGCAGTGCATCCCGCGGCAACTATGGCTACACCTTC.

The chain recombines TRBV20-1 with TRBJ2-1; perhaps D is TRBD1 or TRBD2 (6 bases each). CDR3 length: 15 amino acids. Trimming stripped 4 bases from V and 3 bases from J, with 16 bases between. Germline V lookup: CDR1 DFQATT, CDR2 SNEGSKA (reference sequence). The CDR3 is CSAIGGDSGYNEQFF. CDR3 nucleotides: TGCAGTGCTATAGGGGGTGATAGCGGCTACAATGAGCAGTTCTTC.

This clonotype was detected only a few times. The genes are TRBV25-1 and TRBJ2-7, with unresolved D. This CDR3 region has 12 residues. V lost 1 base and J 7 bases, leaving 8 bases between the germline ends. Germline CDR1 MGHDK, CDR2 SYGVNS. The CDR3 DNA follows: TGTGCCAGCAGTGAATCCTTGGGTGAGCAGTACTTC. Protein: CASSESLGEQYF.

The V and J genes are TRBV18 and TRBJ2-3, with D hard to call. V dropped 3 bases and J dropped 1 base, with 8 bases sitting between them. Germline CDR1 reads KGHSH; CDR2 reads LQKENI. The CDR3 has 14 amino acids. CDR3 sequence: CASSPLHGTDTQYF. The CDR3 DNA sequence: TGTGCCAGCTCACCTCTCCACGGCACAGATACGCAGTATTTT.

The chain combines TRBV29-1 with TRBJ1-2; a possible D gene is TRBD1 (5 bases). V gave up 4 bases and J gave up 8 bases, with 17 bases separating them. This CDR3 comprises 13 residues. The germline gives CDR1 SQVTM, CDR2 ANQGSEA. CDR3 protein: CSVAGPAGLGYTF. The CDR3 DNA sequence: TGCAGCGTTGCGGGACCCGCAGGGTTGGGCTACACCTTC. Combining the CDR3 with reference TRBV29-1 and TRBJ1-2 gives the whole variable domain SAVISQKPSRDICQRGTSLTIQCQVDSQVTMMFWYRQQPGQSLTLIATANQGSEATYESGFVIDKFPISRPNLTFSTLTVSNMSPEDSSIYLCSVAGPAGLGYTFGSGTRLTVV.

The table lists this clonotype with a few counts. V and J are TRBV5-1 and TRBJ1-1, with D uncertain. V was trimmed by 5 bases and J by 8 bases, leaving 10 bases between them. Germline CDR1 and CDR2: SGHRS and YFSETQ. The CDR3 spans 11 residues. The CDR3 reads CASRVGREAFF. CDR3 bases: TGCGCCAGCAGGGTTGGCAGAGAAGCTTTCTTT.

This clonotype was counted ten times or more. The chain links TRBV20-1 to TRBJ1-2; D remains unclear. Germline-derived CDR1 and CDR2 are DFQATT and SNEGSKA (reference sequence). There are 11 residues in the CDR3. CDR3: CTPTNSLSHTF. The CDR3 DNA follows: TGCACCCCGACGAACTCCCTATCCCACACCTTC.

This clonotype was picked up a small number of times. The CDR3 is CSARGAADYNEQFF. CDR3 DNA sequence: TGCAGTGCTAGAGGGGCAGCGGACTACAATGAGCAGTTCTTC. The chain uses TRBV20-1 and TRBJ2-1; D may be TRBD2 (5 bases). V lost 1 base to trimming and J lost 3 bases, with 10 bases between them. The germline CDR1 and CDR2 sequences are DFQATT and SNEGSKA (reference sequence). The CDR3 has 14 residues.

The CDR3 loop reads CSARRRGRVYNEQFF. Written as DNA, the CDR3 is TGCAGTGCTAGGAGAAGAGGGAGGGTATACAATGAGCAGTTCTTC. This rearrangement joins TRBV20-1 to TRBJ2-1; 7 bases are shared with TRBD2. Per germline, CDR1 DFQATT and CDR2 SNEGSKA (reference sequence). J was trimmed by 4 bases and V by 3 bases; bases with no gene match: 9. The CDR3 runs 15 residues.

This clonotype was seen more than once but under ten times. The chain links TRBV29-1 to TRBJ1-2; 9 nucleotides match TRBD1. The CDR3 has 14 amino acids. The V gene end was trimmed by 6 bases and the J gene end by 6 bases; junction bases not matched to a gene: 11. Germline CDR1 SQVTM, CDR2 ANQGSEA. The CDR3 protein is CSVVTGQGSNGYTF. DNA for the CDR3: TGCAGCGTAGTAACGGGACAGGGTTCAAATGGCTACACCTTC.

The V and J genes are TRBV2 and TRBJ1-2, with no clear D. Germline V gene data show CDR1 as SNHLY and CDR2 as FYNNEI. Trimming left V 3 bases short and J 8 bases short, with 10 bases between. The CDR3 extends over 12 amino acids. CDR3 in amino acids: CASSDSGWGYTF. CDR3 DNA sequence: TGTGCCAGCAGTGACTCGGGGTGGGGCTACACCTTC.

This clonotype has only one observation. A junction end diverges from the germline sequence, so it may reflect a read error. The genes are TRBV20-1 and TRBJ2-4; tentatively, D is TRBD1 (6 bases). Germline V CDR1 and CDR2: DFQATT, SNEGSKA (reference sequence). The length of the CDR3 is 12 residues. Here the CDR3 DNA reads TGCAGTGCTAGAGGACAGGAAAACATTCGGTACTTC. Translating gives CSARGQENIRYF.

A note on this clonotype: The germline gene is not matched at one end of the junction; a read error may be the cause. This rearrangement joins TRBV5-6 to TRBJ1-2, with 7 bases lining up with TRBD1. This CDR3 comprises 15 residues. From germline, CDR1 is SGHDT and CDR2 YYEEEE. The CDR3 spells CASNLVDRAHYGYTF. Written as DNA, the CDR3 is TGTGCCAGCAACTTGGTTGACAGGGCGCACTATGGCTACACCTTC.

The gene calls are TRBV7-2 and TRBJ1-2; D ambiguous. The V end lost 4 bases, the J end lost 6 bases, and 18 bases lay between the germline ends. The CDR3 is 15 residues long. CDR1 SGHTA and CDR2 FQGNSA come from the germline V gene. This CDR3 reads CASSSGSTVGHGYTF. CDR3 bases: TGTGCCAGCAGCTCCGGGAGCACAGTTGGGCATGGCTACACCTTC.

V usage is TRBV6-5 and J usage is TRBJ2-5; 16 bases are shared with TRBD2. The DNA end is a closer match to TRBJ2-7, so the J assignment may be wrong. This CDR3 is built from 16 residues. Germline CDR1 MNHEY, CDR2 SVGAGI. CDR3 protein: CASRLGTSGRASEQYF. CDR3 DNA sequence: TGTGCCAGCAGGCTCGGGACTAGCGGGAGGGCAAGCGAGCAGTACTTC.

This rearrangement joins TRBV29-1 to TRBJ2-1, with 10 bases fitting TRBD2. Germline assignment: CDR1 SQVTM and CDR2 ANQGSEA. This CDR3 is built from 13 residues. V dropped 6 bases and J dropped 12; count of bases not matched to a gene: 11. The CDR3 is CSVDFASSGRQFF. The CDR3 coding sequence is TGCAGCGTCGACTTTGCTTCTAGCGGGAGGCAGTTCTTC.

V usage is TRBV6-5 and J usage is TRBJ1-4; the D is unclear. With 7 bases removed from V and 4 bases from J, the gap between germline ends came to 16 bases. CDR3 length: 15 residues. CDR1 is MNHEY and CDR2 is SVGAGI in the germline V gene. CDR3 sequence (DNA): TGTGCCAGCATCCCCTCCTCCGGGAGTAATGAAAAACTGTTTTTT. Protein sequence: CASIPSSGSNEKLFF.